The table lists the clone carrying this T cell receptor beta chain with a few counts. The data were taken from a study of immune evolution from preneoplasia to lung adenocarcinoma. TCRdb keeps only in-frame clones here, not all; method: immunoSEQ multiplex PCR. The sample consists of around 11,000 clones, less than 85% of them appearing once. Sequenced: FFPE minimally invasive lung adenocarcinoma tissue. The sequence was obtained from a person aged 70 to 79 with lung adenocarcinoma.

CDR3 sequence: CASSLGQVGTEAFF. CDR3 DNA: TGTGCCAGCAGCCTCGGACAGGTGGGGACTGAAGCTTTCTTT. The J gene is TRBJ1-1, the V gene TRBV7-6, with 7 nucleotides matching TRBD1. The CDR3 contains 14 residues. The J segment lost 5 bases and the V segment lost 5 bases, leaving 8 bases of the junction unmatched. Germline CDR1 reads SGHVS; CDR2 reads FNYEAQ. Full variable domain (missing parts from reference TRBV7-6 and TRBJ1-1): GAGVSQSPRYKVTKRGQDVALRCDPISGHVSLYWYRQALGQGPEFLTYFNYEAQQDKSGLPNDRFSAERPEGSISTLTIQRTEQRDSAMYRCASSLGQVGTEAFFGQGTRLTVV.